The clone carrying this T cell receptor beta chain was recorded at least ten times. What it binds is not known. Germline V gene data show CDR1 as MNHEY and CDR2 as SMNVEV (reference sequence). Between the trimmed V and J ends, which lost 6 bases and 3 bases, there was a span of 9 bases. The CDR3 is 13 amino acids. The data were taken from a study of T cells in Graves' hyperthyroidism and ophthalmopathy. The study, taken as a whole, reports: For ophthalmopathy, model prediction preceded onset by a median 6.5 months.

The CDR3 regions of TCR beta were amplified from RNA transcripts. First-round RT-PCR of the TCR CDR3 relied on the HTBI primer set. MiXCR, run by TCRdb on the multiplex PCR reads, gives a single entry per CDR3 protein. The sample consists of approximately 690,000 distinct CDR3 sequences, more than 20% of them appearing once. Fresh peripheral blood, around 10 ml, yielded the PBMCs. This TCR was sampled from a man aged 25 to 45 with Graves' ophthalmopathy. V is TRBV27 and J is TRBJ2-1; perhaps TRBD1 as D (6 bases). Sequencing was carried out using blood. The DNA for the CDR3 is TGTGCCAGCAGCTGGGACATCTACAATGAGCAGTTCTTC. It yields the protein CASSWDIYNEQFF.